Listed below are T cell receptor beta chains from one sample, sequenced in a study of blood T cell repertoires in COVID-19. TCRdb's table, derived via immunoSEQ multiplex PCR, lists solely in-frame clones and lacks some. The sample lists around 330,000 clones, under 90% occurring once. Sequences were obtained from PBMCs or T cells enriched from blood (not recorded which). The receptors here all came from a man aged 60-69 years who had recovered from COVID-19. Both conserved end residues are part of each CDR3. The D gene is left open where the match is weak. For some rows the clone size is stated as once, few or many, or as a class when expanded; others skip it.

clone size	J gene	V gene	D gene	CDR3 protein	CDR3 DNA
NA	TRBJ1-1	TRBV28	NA	CASSLPRETEAFF	TGTGCCAGCAGTTTACCCAGGGAAACTGAAGCTTTCTTT
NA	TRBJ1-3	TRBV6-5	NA	CASSPLGNTIYF	TGTGCCAGCTCTCCACTAGGAAACACCATATATTTT
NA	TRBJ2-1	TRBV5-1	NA	CASRDAGGAYNEQFF	TGCGCCAGCAGAGATGCGGGCGGGGCCTACAATGAGCAGTTCTTC
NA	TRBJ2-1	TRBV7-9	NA	CASSLGLALNEQFF	TGTGCCAGCAGCTTAGGATTAGCGCTGAATGAGCAGTTCTTC
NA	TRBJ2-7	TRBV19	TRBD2	CASSILAGRQAEQYF	TGTGCCAGTAGTATACTAGCGGGACGCCAGGCCGAGCAGTACTTC
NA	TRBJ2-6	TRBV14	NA	CASSQGRLQQFSGANVLTF	TGTGCCAGCAGCCAAGGCCGCCTTCAACAGTTCTCTGGGGCCAACGTCCTGACTTTC
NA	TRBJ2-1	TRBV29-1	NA	CSVEDDEGRYNEQFF	TGCAGCGTTGAAGATGACGAGGGCCGATACAATGAGCAGTTCTTC
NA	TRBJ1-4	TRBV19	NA	CASRLRGGAGEKLFF	TGTGCCAGTAGACTGAGGGGGGGAGCCGGTGAAAAACTGTTTTTT
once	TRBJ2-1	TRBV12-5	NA	CASGSSRGEQFF	TGTGCTAGTGGTAGCTCCAGGGGCGAGCAGTTCTTC
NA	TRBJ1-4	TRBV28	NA	CASSKHPWGLLNEKLFF	TGTGCCAGCAGTAAACACCCCTGGGGACTACTTAATGAAAAACTGTTTTTT
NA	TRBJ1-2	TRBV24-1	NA	CATSDGGINYGYTF	TGTGCCACCAGTGACGGCGGGATCAACTATGGCTACACCTTC
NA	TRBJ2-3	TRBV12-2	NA	CAIPQGQGGSGRDYPSTDTQYF	TGTGCAATACCTCAGGGTCAGGGAGGGTCCGGAAGGGACTACCCTAGCACAGATACGCAGTATTTT
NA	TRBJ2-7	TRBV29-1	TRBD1	CSVAPGTDYEQYF	TGCAGCGTTGCCCCAGGGACAGACTACGAGCAGTACTTC
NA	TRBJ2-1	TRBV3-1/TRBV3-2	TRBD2	CASSQRENGGLKYNEQFF	TGTGCCAGCAGCCAACGTGAGAACGGGGGACTAAAATACAATGAGCAGTTCTTC
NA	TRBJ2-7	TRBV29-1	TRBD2	CSVFGLAGRYEQYF	TGCAGCGTTTTTGGTCTAGCGGGCAGATACGAGCAGTACTTC
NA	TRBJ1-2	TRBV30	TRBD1	CAWRERGQGTSGYTF	TGTGCCTGGAGGGAGAGGGGACAGGGAACCAGTGGCTACACCTTC
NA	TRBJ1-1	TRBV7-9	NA	CASSARNTEAFF	TGTGCCAGCAGCGCCAGAAACACTGAAGCTTTCTTT
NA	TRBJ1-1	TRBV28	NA	CASSITGTEAFF	TGTGCCAGCAGTATCACCGGCACTGAAGCTTTCTTT
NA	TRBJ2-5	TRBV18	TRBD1	CASSPNRQGLRETQYF	TGTGCCAGCTCACCGAATAGACAGGGGTTAAGGGAGACCCAGTACTTC
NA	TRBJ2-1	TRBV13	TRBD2	CASSLGLAGGYNEQFF	TGTGCCAGCAGCTTAGGCCTAGCGGGGGGCTACAATGAGCAGTTCTTC
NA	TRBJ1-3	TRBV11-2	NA	CASSLAYSGNTIYF	TGTGCCAGCAGCTTAGCCTACTCTGGAAACACCATATATTTT
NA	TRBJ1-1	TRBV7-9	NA	CASSPTGGAFTEAFF	TGTGCCAGCAGCCCAACAGGAGGGGCATTCACTGAAGCTTTCTTT
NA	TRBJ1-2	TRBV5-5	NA	CASSSGDRRPYGYTF	TGTGCCAGCAGCTCCGGAGACAGGCGGCCCTATGGCTACACCTTC
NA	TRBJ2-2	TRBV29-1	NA	CSVENIYTGELFF	TGCAGCGTTGAAAACATTTACACCGGGGAGCTGTTTTTT
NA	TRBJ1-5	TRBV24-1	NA	CATSDSGNQPQHF	TGTGCCACCAGTGATTCGGGGAATCAGCCCCAGCATTTT
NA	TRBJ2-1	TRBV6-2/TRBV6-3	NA	CASSYSFAGPYEQFF	TGTGCCAGCAGTTACTCTTTTGCGGGGCCGTATGAGCAGTTCTTC
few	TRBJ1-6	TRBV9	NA	CASSVVTEINSPLHF	TGTGCCAGCAGCGTAGTAACAGAAATAAATTCACCCCTCCACTTT
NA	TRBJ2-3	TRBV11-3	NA	CASSSIATSTDTQYF	TGTGCCAGCAGCTCCATCGCTACTAGCACAGATACGCAGTATTTT
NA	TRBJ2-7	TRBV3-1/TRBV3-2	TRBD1	CASSPGQVASYEQYF	TGTGCCAGCAGCCCGGGACAGGTAGCCTCCTACGAGCAGTACTTC
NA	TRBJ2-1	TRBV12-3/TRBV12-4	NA	CASSLNPNNEQFF	TGTGCCAGCAGTTTAAATCCCAACAATGAGCAGTTCTTC
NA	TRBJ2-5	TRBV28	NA	CASSLEGAGQTQYF	TGTGCCAGCAGTTTGGAAGGGGCAGGGCAGACCCAGTACTTC
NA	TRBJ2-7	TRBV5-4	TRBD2	CASRETGTSGSHHF	TGTGCCAGCAGGGAAACCGGGACTAGCGGTAGTCATCACTTC
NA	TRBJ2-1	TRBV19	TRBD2	CASSITAGLSSYNEQFF	TGTGCCAGTAGTATTACAGCGGGGTTGAGCTCCTACAATGAGCAGTTCTTC
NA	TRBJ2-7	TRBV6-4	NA	CASSTGQFYEQYF	TGTGCCAGCAGTACGGGACAATTCTACGAGCAGTACTTC
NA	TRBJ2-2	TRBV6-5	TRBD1	CATIEDRGNTGELFF	TGTGCCACCATCGAGGACAGGGGGAACACCGGGGAGCTGTTTTTT
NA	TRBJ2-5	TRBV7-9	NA	CASSLGGPVQETQYF	TGTGCCAGCAGCTTGGGGGGGCCCGTACAAGAGACCCAGTACTTC
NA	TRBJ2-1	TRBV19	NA	CASSIRDRNEQFF	TGTGCCAGTAGTATTCGGGATCGGAATGAGCAGTTCTTC
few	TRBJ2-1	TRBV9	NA	CASSVEGLSYNEQFF	TGTGCCAGCAGCGTAGAGGGGCTTTCCTACAATGAGCAGTTCTTC
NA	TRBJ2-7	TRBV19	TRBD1	CASSQTPTGRYEQYF	TGTGCCAGTAGCCAAACCCCGACAGGGCGGTACGAGCAGTACTTC
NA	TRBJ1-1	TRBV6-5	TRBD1	CASSRQGGTEAFF	TGTGCCAGCAGTAGACAGGGCGGCACTGAAGCTTTCTTT
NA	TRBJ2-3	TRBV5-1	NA	CASSGTRGADTQYF	TGCGCCAGCAGCGGGACACGGGGGGCAGATACGCAGTATTTT
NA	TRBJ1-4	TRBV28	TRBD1	CASSSPGTGIEKLFF	TGTGCCAGCAGTTCCCCCGGGACAGGGATCGAAAAACTGTTTTTT
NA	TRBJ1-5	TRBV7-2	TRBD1	CASSVQGGRQPQHF	TGTGCCAGCAGTGTACAGGGGGGGCGTCAGCCCCAGCATTTT
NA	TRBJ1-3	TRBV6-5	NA	CASNLGIGAGNTIYF	TGTGCCAGCAATCTAGGGATAGGGGCTGGAAACACCATATATTTT
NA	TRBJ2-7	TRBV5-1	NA	CASSLTTPGFYEQYF	TGCGCCAGCAGCTTGACTACTCCGGGGTTCTACGAGCAGTACTTC
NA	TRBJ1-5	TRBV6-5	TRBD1	CASSKDRNQPQHF	TGTGCCAGCAGCAAGGACAGGAATCAGCCCCAGCATTTT
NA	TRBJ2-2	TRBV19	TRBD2	CASTRLAGTGELFF	TGTGCCAGTACAAGATTAGCGGGCACCGGGGAGCTGTTTTTT
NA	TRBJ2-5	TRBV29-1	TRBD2	CSTLAGVETQYF	TGCAGCACGCTAGCGGGAGTAGAGACCCAGTACTTC
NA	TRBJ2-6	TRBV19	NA	CASSMTGRGTPGANVLTF	TGTGCCAGTAGTATGACTGGAAGGGGAACCCCTGGGGCCAACGTCCTGACTTTC
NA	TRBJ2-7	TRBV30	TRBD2	CAWRLAGSYEQYF	TGTGCCTGGCGACTAGCGGGATCGTACGAGCAGTACTTC
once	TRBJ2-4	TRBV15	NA	CATSRGFGSDKNIQYF	TGTGCCACCAGCCGCGGTTTCGGGTCGGACAAAAACATTCAGTACTTC
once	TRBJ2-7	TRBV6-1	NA	CASSETQQNYEQYF	TGTGCCAGCAGTGAAACACAACAAAACTACGAGCAGTACTTC
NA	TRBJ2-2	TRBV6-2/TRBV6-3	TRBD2	CASSPGLANTGELFF	TGTGCCAGCAGCCCGGGACTAGCTAACACCGGGGAGCTGTTTTTT
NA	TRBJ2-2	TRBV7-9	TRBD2	CASSSETSGRALYTGELFF	TGTGCCAGCAGCAGTGAGACTAGCGGGAGGGCCCTGTACACCGGGGAGCTGTTTTTT
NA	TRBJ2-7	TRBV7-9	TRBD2	CASSLSGDPYEQYF	TGTGCCAGCAGCTTAAGCGGGGACCCCTACGAGCAGTACTTC
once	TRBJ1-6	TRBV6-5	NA	CASSYTGVESSPLHF	TGTGCCAGCAGTTACACCGGGGTTGAATCTTCACCCCTCCACTTT
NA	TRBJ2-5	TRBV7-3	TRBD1	CASSQDRGRETQYF	TGTGCCAGCAGCCAAGACAGGGGGCGGGAGACCCAGTACTTC
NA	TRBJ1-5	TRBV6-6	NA	CASSYPDQPQHF	TGTGCCAGCAGTTACCCTGATCAGCCCCAGCATTTT
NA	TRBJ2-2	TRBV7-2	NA	CASRPEVKRTGELFF	TGTGCCAGCAGACCCGAGGTAAAAAGGACCGGGGAGCTGTTTTTT